This entry lists 5 T cell receptor beta chains sequenced from one sample in a study of metastatic and nonmetastatic thyroid tumors. From the PCR reads, TCRdb re-called clones with MiXCR. The table lists approximately 13,000 clones, 30% to 35% of them singletons. Before thyroid surgery, none of the patients had received any treatment. The specimen sequenced was tumor tissue. These receptors were collected from a male donor with papillary thyroid cancer or a benign thyroid nodule (not recorded which). Some clones in this sample may be carry-over from other donors' samples.

V gene TRBV3-1 combines with J gene TRBJ1-2; D might be TRBD1 (5 bases). Germline-derived CDR1 and CDR2 are LGHDT and YNNKEL (reference sequence). The ends were cut back, 1 base at V and 13 bases at J, with 16 bases in the middle. CDR3 length equals 13 residues. CDR3 sequence reads: CASSQVGGTGGTF. The CDR3 bases are TGTGCCAGCAGCCAAGTGGGGGGGACTGGCGGCACCTTC.

This chain uses TRBV5-1 with TRBJ1-6; D unresolved. The germline gives CDR1 SGHRS, CDR2 YFSETQ. The CDR3 contains 13 residues. Deletions cut 4 bases from V and 10 bases from J, with 12 bases between. The DNA of the CDR3 is TGCGCCAGCAGCGAGGGAATCGACTCACCCCTCCACTTT. This encodes CASSEGIDSPLHF. The full variable domain, with the rest looked up from reference TRBV5-1 and TRBJ1-6, is KAGVTQTPRYLIKTRGQQVTLSCSPISGHRSVSWYQQTPGQGLQFLFEYFSETQRNKGNFPGRFSGRQFSNSRSEMNVSTLELGDSALYLCASSEGIDSPLHFGNGTRLTVT.

About this clone: The junction and the germline gene differ at one end; a read error may be behind it. The chain links TRBV19 to TRBJ2-7, with 11 positions matching TRBD2. The CDR3 consists of 19 residues. Germline CDR1 reads LNHDA; CDR2 reads SQIVND (reference sequence). The DNA for the CDR3 is TGTGCCATTAGTAGCGTCGGACTAGCGGGTCCTTCGAGCTCCTACGAGCAGTACTTC. Its protein is CAISSVGLAGPSSSYEQYF.

In its sample, this clone is medium-sized. The chain links TRBV4-1 to TRBJ2-3, with D hard to call. V lost 6 bases and J 3 bases, leaving 10 bases between the germline ends. This CDR3 spans 13 amino acids. The germline CDR1 and CDR2 sequences are MGHRA and YSYEKL. The CDR3 sequence is CASRSVGTDTQYF. Here the CDR3 DNA reads TGCGCCAGCAGGTCAGTGGGGACAGATACGCAGTATTTT.

This clone showed up just a few times. V gene TRBV2 combines with J gene TRBJ2-7; TRBD1 aligns across 9 bases. Germline values: CDR1 SNHLY, CDR2 FYNNEI. The length of the CDR3 is 14 residues. V gave up 1 base and J gave up 3 bases; unmatched junction bases: 1. The CDR3 here is CASSEDRGLYEQYF. DNA of the CDR3: TGTGCCAGCAGTGAAGACAGGGGGCTCTACGAGCAGTACTTC.